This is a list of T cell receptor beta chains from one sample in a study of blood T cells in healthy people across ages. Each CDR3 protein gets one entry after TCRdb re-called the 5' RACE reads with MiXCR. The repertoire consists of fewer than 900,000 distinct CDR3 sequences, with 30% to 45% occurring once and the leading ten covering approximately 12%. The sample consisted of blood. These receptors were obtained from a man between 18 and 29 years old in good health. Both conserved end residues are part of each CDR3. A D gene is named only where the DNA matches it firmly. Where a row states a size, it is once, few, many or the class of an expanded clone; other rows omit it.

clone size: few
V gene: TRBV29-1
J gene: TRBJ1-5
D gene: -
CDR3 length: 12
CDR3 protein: CSAPLRGPPQHF
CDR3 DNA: TGCAGCGCCCCTCTGCGGGGTCCGCCCCAGCATTTT

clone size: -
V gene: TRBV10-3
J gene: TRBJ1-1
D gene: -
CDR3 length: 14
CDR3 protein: CAISEVVADTEAFF
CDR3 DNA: TGTGCCATCAGTGAGGTAGTTGCAGACACTGAAGCTTTCTTT

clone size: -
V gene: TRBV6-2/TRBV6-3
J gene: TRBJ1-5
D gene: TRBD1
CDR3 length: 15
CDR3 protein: CASSPWTGANGPQHF
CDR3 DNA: TGTGCCAGCAGTCCCTGGACAGGGGCGAATGGGCCCCAGCATTTT

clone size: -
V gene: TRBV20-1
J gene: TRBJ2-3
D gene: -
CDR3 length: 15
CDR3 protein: CSASRRDSYTDTQYF
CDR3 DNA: TGCAGTGCTAGTAGGCGGGACAGTTACACAGATACGCAGTATTTT

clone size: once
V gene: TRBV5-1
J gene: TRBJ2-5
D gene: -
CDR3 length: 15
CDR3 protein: CSSRSGASLQETQYF
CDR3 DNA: TGCTCCAGCCGTTCCGGGGCCTCCCTACAAGAGACCCAGTACTTC

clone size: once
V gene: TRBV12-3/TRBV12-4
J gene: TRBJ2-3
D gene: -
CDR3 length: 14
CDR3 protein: CASSLRGNTDVQYF
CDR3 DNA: TGTGCCAGCAGCCTTAGAGGGAACACAGATGTGCAGTATTTT

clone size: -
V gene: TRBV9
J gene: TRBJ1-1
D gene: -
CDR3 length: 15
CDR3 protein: CASSESGGVNTEAFF
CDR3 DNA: TGTGCCAGCAGCGAATCGGGGGGCGTGAACACTGAAGCTTTCTTT

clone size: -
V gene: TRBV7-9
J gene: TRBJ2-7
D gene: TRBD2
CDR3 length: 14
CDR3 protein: CASSLSGGTIEQYF
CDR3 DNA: TGTGCCAGCAGCTTATCCGGGGGGACCATTGAGCAGTACTTC

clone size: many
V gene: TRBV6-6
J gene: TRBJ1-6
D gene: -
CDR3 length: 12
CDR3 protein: CASSYSSSPLHF
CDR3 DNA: TGTGCCAGCAGTTACTCGAGTTCACCCCTCCACTTT

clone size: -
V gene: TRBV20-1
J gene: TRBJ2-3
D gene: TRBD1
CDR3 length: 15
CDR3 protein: CSAQMTGPGTDTQYF
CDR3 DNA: TGCAGTGCCCAAATGACAGGGCCCGGCACAGATACGCAGTATTTT

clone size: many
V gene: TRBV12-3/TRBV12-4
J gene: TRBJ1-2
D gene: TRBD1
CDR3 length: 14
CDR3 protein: CASSPRTGDYGYTF
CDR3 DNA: TGTGCCAGCAGTCCCAGGACAGGGGACTATGGCTACACCTTC

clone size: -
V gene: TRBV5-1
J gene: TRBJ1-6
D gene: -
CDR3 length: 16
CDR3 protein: CASSLDGATGNSPLHF
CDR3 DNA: TGCGCCAGCAGCTTGGACGGGGCTACCGGAAATTCACCCCTCCACTTT

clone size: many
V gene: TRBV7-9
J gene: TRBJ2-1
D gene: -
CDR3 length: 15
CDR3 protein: CASGRGAAPFNEQFF
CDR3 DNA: TGTGCCAGCGGCCGGGGGGCGGCACCCTTTAATGAGCAGTTCTTC

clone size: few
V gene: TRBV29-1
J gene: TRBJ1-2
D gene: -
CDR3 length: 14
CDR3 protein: CSVSGPTINYGYTF
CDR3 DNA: TGCAGCGTTTCCGGGCCAACTATTAACTATGGCTACACCTTC

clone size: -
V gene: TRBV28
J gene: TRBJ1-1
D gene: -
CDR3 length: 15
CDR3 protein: CASSRPPHLNTEAFF
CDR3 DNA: TGTGCCAGCAGCCGCCCCCCCCACCTGAACACTGAAGCTTTCTTT

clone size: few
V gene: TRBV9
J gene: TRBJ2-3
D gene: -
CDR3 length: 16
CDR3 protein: CASSVDGGRVTDTQYF
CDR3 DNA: TGTGCCAGCAGCGTAGACGGTGGCAGGGTGACGGATACGCAGTATTTT

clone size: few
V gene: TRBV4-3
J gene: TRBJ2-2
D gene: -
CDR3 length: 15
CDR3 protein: CASSVSTTKPRELFF
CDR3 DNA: TGCGCCAGCAGCGTATCAACCACAAAACCGCGGGAGCTGTTTTTT

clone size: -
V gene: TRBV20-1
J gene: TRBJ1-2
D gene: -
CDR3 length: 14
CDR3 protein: CSARWQDGRGGYTF
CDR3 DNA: TGCAGTGCTAGATGGCAGGATGGCCGCGGAGGCTACACCTTC

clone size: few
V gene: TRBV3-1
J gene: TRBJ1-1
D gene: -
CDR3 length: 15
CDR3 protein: CASSQDLHRNTEAFF
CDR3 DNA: TGTGCCAGCAGCCAAGACCTCCACAGGAACACTGAAGCTTTCTTT

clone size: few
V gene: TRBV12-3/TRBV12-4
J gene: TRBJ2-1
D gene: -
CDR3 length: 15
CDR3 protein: CASTIGGGTYNEQFF
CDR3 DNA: TGTGCCAGCACCATTGGGGGGGGCACCTACAATGAGCAGTTCTTC

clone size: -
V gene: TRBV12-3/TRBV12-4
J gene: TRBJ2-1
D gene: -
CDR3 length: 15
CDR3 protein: CASSSRGTLGNEQFF
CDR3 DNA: TGTGCCAGCAGTTCGCGTGGGACTCTGGGGAATGAGCAGTTCTTC

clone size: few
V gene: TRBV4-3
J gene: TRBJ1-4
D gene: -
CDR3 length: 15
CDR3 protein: CASSHYALGAEKLFF
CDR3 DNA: TGCGCCAGCAGCCATTATGCCCTAGGGGCTGAAAAACTGTTTTTT

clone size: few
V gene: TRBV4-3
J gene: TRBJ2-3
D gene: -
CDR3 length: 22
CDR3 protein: CASSQVLAGQGYSGGVSDTQYF
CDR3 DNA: TGCGCCAGCAGCCAAGTACTAGCGGGACAGGGGTATAGCGGGGGGGTTTCAGATACGCAGTATTTT

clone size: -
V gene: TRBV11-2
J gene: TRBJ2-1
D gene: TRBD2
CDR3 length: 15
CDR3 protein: CASTYWTSGNNEQFF
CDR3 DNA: TGTGCCAGCACCTATTGGACTAGCGGGAACAATGAGCAGTTCTTC

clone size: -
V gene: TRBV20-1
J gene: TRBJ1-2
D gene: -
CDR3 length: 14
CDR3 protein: CSASGSGGAGGYTF
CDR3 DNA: TGCAGTGCTAGCGGATCCGGGGGTGCTGGTGGCTACACCTTC

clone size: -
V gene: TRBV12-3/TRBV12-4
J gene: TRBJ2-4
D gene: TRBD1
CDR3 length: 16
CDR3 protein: CASSPWDRIAKNIQYF
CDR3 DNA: TGTGCCAGCAGTCCCTGGGACAGAATAGCCAAAAACATTCAGTACTTC

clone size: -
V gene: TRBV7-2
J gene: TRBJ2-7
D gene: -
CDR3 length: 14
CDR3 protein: CASKERTLSYEQYF
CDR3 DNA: TGTGCCAGCAAAGAACGGACTTTATCCTACGAGCAGTACTTC

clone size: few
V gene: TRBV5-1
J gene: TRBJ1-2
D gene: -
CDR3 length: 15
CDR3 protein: CASSFYREGGNGYTF
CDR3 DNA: TGCGCCAGCAGCTTCTACAGGGAGGGTGGAAATGGCTACACCTTC

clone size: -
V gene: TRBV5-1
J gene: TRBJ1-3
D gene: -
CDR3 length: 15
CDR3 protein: CASSFLGQTGNTIYF
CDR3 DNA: TGCGCCAGCAGCTTCTTGGGGCAGACAGGAAACACCATATATTTT

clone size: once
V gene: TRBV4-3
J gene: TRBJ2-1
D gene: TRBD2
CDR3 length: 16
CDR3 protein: CASSLGTSGSYNEQFF
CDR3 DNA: TGCGCCAGCAGCCTTGGGACTAGCGGGAGCTACAATGAGCAGTTCTTC

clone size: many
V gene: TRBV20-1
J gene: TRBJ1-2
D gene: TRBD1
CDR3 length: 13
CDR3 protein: CSARRDSHYGYTF
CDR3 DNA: TGCAGTGCTAGACGGGACAGCCACTATGGCTACACCTTC

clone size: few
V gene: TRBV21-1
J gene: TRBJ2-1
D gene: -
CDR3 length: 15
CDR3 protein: CASSTTGCSLDEQFF
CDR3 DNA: TGTGCCAGCAGCACTACAGGGTGTTCTTTGGATGAGCAGTTCTTC

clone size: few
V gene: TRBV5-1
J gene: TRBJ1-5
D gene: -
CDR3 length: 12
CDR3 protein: CASSLSRTPQHF
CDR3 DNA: TGCGCCAGCAGCTTGTCCCGGACGCCCCAGCATTTT

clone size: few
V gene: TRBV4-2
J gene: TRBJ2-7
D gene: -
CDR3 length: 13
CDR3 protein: CASSQGTEGTQYF
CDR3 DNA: TGTGCCAGCAGCCAAGGGACCGAAGGAACGCAGTACTTC

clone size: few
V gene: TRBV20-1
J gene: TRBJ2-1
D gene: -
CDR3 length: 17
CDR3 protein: CSARDPSQSSSYNEQFF
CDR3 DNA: TGCAGTGCTAGAGATCCGAGTCAGAGCAGCTCCTACAATGAGCAGTTCTTC

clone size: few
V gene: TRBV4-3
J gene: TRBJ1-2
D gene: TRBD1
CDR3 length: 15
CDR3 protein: CASSRFDREVDGYTF
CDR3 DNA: TGCGCCAGCAGCCGGTTCGACAGGGAGGTTGATGGCTACACCTTC

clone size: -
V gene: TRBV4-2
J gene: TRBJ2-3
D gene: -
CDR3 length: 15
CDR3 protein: CASSPAIRGDDTQYF
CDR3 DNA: TGTGCCAGCAGCCCCGCGATCAGAGGGGACGATACGCAGTATTTT

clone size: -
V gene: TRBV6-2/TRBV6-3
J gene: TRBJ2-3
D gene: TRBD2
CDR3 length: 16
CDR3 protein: CASSHTSGGGPDTQYF
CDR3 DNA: TGTGCCAGCAGTCACACTAGCGGGGGGGGGCCAGATACGCAGTATTTT

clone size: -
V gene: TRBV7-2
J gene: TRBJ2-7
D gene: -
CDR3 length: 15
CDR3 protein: CASSLGGGGNNEQYF
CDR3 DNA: TGTGCCAGCAGCTTAGGTGGAGGGGGCAACAATGAGCAGTACTTC

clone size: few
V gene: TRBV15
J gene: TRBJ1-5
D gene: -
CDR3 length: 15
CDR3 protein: CATSRVGFAHQPQHF
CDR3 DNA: TGTGCCACCAGCAGAGTGGGTTTCGCGCATCAGCCCCAGCATTTT

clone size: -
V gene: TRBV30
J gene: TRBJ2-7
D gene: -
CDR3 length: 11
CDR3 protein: CAWSDPNEQYF
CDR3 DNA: TGTGCCTGGTCCGACCCTAACGAGCAGTACTTC

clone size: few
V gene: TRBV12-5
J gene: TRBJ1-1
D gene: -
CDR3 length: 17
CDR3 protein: CASGLVLGRLQVTEAFF
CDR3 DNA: TGTGCTAGTGGTTTGGTACTAGGGCGTCTTCAGGTCACTGAAGCTTTCTTT

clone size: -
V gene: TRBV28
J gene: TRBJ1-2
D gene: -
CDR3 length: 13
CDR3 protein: CASSLNKNYGYTF
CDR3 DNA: TGTGCCAGCAGTTTAAACAAAAACTATGGCTACACCTTC

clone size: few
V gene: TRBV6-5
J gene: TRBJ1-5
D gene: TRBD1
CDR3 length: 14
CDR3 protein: CASSSTGHYQPQHF
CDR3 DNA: TGTGCCAGCAGTTCGACAGGGCACTATCAGCCCCAGCATTTT

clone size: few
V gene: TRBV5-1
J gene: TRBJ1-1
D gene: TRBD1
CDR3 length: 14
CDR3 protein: CASSWGQGVAEAFF
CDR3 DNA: TGCGCCAGCAGCTGGGGACAGGGGGTTGCTGAAGCTTTCTTT

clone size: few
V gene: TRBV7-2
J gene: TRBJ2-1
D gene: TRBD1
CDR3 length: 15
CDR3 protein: CASSEGQGTGHEQFF
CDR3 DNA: TGTGCCAGCAGCGAAGGACAGGGTACGGGGCATGAGCAGTTCTTC

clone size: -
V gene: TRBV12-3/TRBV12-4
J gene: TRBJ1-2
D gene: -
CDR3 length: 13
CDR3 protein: CASSRERVGGYTF
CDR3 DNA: TGTGCCAGCAGCCGGGAGAGGGTGGGGGGCTACACCTTC

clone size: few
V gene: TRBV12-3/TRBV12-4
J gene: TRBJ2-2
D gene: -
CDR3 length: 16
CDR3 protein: CASSSPMKRNTGELFF
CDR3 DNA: TGTGCCAGCAGTTCCCCCATGAAGCGGAACACCGGGGAGCTGTTTTTT